This passage covers 18 T cell receptor beta chains from one sample sequenced in a study of blood T cells in healthy people across ages (dated by TCRdb to the mid-2010s). Library preparation used 5' RACE. A second 7 to 11 cycle PCR used a sample-barcoded 5' primer and a J-beta primer mix. TCRdb trimmed public reads at Q25 via fastp, called clones via MiXCR and kept in-frame beta chains. Every distinct CDR3 protein forms one entry, paired with its most common genes and DNA. The sample yields 1.5 million to 2 million distinct CDR3 sequences; about two fifths were counted once. The top ten hold 23% of the sample. The sequencing sample was made of blood. The receptors here all came from a human donor in good health.

The chain couples TRBV10-3 to TRBJ1-5, with 9 positions matching TRBD1. Trimming cost V 10 bases and J 3 bases; bases outside gene matches: 7. Germline CDR1 is ENHRY and CDR2 is SYGVKD. The CDR3 loop spans 14 amino acids. This CDR3 is CATRTGANNQPQHF. The CDR3 coding sequence is TGTGCCACCAGGACAGGGGCGAACAATCAGCCCCAGCATTTT.

Regarding this clonotype: This may be a read error: a much more frequent sequence differs by one nucleotide. The chain joins TRBV29-1 to TRBJ2-1; 12 nucleotides align to TRBD1. CDR1 and CDR2 (germline): SQVTM, ANQGSEA. V trimming: 1 base; J trimming: 8 bases; junction bases outside the gene matches: 9. This CDR3 is 16 amino acids long. In DNA form, the CDR3 reads TGCAGCGTTGAAGTAGGGACAGGGGGCTTTTACGATGAGCAGTTCTTC. It encodes CSVEVGTGGFYDEQFF.

This sequence joins TRBV7-2 and TRBJ1-2; D possibly corresponds to TRBD1 (6 bases). The V and J ends lost 1 base and 0 bases respectively, with 18 bases between them. Germline loops: CDR1 SGHTA, CDR2 FQGNSA. This CDR3 contains 18 residues. The CDR3 reads CASSLGGYGGGTNYGYTF. The CDR3 nucleotides are TGTGCCAGCAGCTTAGGGGGCTATGGAGGGGGAACTAACTATGGCTACACCTTC.

The chain combines TRBV7-2 with TRBJ2-5, with 10 bases that match TRBD2. This CDR3 is built from 15 residues. J gave up 3 bases and V 5 bases, and 6 bases lay outside the gene matches. CDR1 and CDR2 from the germline V gene are SGHTA and FQGNSA. DNA of the CDR3: TGTGCCAGCAGCGCCCTTGGACTAGCGGAAGAGACCCAGTACTTC. This translates into CASSALGLAEETQYF.

This clonotype has more than one count but fewer than ten. The chain joins TRBV7-2 to TRBJ2-7; possible D gene TRBD2, 5 bases. CDR3 size: 14 residues. The ends were cut back, 3 bases at V and 1 base at J, with 10 bases in the middle. Germline V gene lookup returns CDR1 SGHTA and CDR2 FQGNSA. The CDR3 DNA reads as TGTGCCAGCAGCTTCTTTACTAGTTCCTACGAGCAGTACTTC. It is translated as CASSFFTSSYEQYF.

The chain couples TRBV20-1 to TRBJ1-1; possibly TRBD1 for D (5 bases). Deletions cut 4 bases from V and 4 bases from J, with 10 bases between. This CDR3 has 12 amino acids. Germline CDR1 DFQATT, CDR2 SNEGSKA (reference sequence). The CDR3, as DNA: TGCAGTGCTAAGCCAGGGTCCACTGAAGCTTTCTTT. It is translated as CSAKPGSTEAFF.

The V gene is TRBV7-2, the J gene TRBJ1-4; D gene ambiguous. CDR1 is SGHTA, CDR2 FQGNSA, per germline. The CDR3 sequence is 15 residues long. Trimming left V 2 bases short and J 4 bases short, with 11 bases between. CDR3: CASSLLGSGNEKLFF. The CDR3, as DNA: TGTGCCAGCAGCTTACTGGGAAGCGGTAATGAAAAACTGTTTTTT.

Details on this clonotype: The junction departs from the called germline gene at one end, perhaps through a read error. CDR3: CASGLGGFNEKLFF. CDR3 bases: TGTGCCAGCGGCTTAGGGGGATTTAATGAAAAACTGTTTTTT. V is TRBV5-5 and J is TRBJ1-4, with D possibly matching TRBD1 (6 bases). Per germline, CDR1 SGHKS and CDR2 YYEKEE (reference sequence). This CDR3 comprises 14 residues.

The chain carries TRBV3-1 and TRBJ2-3; D may match TRBD1 or TRBD2 (5 bases each). Germline values: CDR1 LGHDT, CDR2 YNNKEL (reference sequence). Between the trimmed V and J ends, which lost 0 bases and 3 bases, there was a span of 13 bases. The CDR3 contains 16 residues. The CDR3 bases are TGTGCCAGCAGCCAAGAACTGAGGGGCTCTACAGATACGCAGTATTTT. Its translation: CASSQELRGSTDTQYF.

This sequence joins TRBV7-2 and TRBJ1-5, with D tentatively TRBD1 (5 bases). This CDR3 has 17 amino acids. V was shortened by 3 bases and J by 0 bases, with 15 bases between the two germline ends. The germline V gene encodes CDR1 SGHTA and CDR2 FQGNSA. The CDR3 DNA sequence: TGTGCCAGCAGCTTTCTAGGGACCTTTGGTAGCAATCAGCCCCAGCATTTT. The encoded protein is CASSFLGTFGSNQPQHF.

This clonotype was seen a few times. An end of the junction does not agree with germline; a read error may underlie this. The V gene is TRBV2, the J gene TRBJ2-4; D gene unclear. The J call is doubtful: the DNA matches TRBJ2-7 better. CDR3 size: 13 residues. Germline V gives CDR1 SNHLY, CDR2 FYNNEI. The CDR3 DNA reads TGTGCCAGTAGTGAAGTGGGGTCGGACGAGCAGTACTTC. Its protein product is CASSEVGSDEQYF.

This clonotype was observed a handful of times. DNA of the CDR3: TGTGCCATTGGGGGGGCTGGGAACGAGCAGTTCTTC. This translates into CAIGGAGNEQFF. The rearrangement joins TRBV24-1 to TRBJ2-1, with D tentatively TRBD2 (7 bases). Trimming cost V 11 bases and J 10 bases, with 17 bases left between them. The CDR3 length is 12 residues. From germline, CDR1 is KGHDR and CDR2 SFDVKD.

This clonotype has more than one count but fewer than ten. The J gene is TRBJ2-1, the V gene TRBV9; D unresolved. Trimming left V 0 bases short and J 2 bases short, with 12 bases between. CDR1 SGDLS and CDR2 YYNGEE come from the germline V gene. The CDR3 contains 16 residues. CDR3 residues: CASSVEESFTYNEQFF. CDR3 coding DNA: TGTGCCAGCAGCGTAGAGGAGAGCTTCACCTACAATGAGCAGTTCTTC.

This clonotype was counted between two and nine times. This chain uses TRBV6-2 or TRBV6-3 with TRBJ2-7; 10 bases match TRBD1. The CDR3 runs to 15 residues. The V gene end was trimmed by 5 bases and the J gene end by 6 bases; junction bases not matched to a gene: 10. CDR1 and CDR2 from the germline V gene are MNHEY and SVGEGT. For the CDR3, the DNA is TGTGCCAGCAGTAAGACCCGACAGGGGGCAAGCGAGCAGTACTTC. This codes for CASSKTRQGASEQYF.

The table lists this clonotype with a few counts. The chain has TRBV27 and TRBJ2-5; tentative D call: TRBD2 (5 bases). The germline CDR1 and CDR2 sequences are MNHEY and SMNVEV (reference sequence). Trimming shortened V by 8 bases and J by 1 base, and 14 bases separated the two germline ends. The CDR3 length is 14 residues. The CDR3 spells CASSVRGLQETQYF. The CDR3 nucleotides are TGTGCCAGCTCTGTTCGGGGTCTCCAAGAGACCCAGTACTTC.

The chain carries TRBV6-5 and TRBJ1-1, with D perhaps matching TRBD1 (6 bases). From germline, CDR1 is MNHEY and CDR2 SVGAGI. V was trimmed by 3 bases and J by 1 base, leaving 15 bases between them. This CDR3 has 16 residues. CDR3 protein: CASSYSEGHQNTEAFF. The CDR3 coding sequence is TGTGCCAGCAGTTATTCCGAGGGACACCAGAACACTGAAGCTTTCTTT.

A note on this clonotype: The germline gene is not matched at one end of the junction; a read error may be the cause. The gene calls are TRBV7-2 and TRBJ2-6; D tentatively reads TRBD1 or TRBD2 (5 bases each). The CDR3 length is 17 residues. From germline, CDR1 is SGHTA and CDR2 FQGNSA. For the CDR3, the DNA is TGTGCCAGCAGCTTAGGTGGACTTCACTCTGGGGCCGACGTCCTGACTTTC. Protein: CASSLGGLHSGADVLTF.

CDR3 sequence reads: CSARDRTSGGITGELFF. The CDR3, as DNA: TGCAGTGCTAGAGATCGGACTAGCGGGGGAATAACCGGGGAGCTGTTTTTT. This chain uses TRBV20-1 with TRBJ2-2, with 13 bases identical to TRBD2. The CDR3 contains 17 residues. Germline-derived CDR1 and CDR2 are DFQATT and SNEGSKA (reference sequence). The trim removed 0 bases at V and 5 bases at J, leaving 6 bases unmatched.